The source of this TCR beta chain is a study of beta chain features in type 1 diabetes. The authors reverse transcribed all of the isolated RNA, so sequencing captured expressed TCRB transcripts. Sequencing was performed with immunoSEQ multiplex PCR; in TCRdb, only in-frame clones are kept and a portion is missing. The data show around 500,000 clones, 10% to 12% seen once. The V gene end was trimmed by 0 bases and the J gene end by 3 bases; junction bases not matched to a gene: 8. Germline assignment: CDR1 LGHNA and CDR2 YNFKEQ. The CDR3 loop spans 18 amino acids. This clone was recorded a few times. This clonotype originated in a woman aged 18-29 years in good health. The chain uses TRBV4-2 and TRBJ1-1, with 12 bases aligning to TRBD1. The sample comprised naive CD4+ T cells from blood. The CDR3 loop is CASSQEPGTGGLDTEAFF. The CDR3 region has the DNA TGTGCCAGCAGCCAAGAACCCGGGACAGGGGGCCTTGACACTGAAGCTTTCTTT.